Each of the 25 T cell receptor beta chains below was sequenced from the same sample in a study of T cells in women clearing cervical HPV infection. Some clones are missing from TCRdb's copy, which holds only in-frame ones; the method was immunoSEQ multiplex PCR. The listing records roughly 40,000 clones. Material: blood buffy coat. The receptors derive from a woman aged 18 to 75 with a cervical HPV16 infection that either progressed to CIN3+ or cleared (not recorded which).

In regard to this clone: The sequence runs out 3 residues before the end of the CDR3; the remainder is reconstructed from the germline J gene. The rearrangement uses TRBV28 and TRBJ2-4; D is perhaps TRBD2 (5 bases). The ends were cut back, 6 bases at V and 0 bases at J, with 15 bases in the middle. Germline V gene data show CDR1 as MDHEN and CDR2 as SYDVKM. This CDR3 has 16 amino acids. The CDR3 region is CASSPGGQIAKNIQYF. The CDR3 DNA, read in part, is TGTGCCAGCAGCCCAGGAGGCCAAATAGCCAAAAACATT.

Comments on this clone: The read comes to an end 3 residues before the CDR3 does, leaving the germline J gene to fill in the end. The chain is built from TRBV20-1 and TRBJ2-7; no clear D gene. The CDR3 length is 12 residues. CDR1 DFQATT and CDR2 SNEGSKA come from the germline V gene (reference sequence). V was pared by 5 bases and J by 5 bases, with 13 bases between. Partial CDR3 DNA: TGCAGTGCTCAACCGTGGTCGGACGAG. This translates into CSAQPWSDE. The full CDR3 reads CSAQPWSDEQYF.

About this clone itself: The read stops 3 residues short of the end of the CDR3; the missing end is completed from the germline J gene. The chain is built from TRBV18 and TRBJ2-2, with TRBD1 matching over 9 bases. Per the germline V gene, CDR1 is KGHSH and CDR2 is LQKENI. The length of the CDR3 is 18 residues. The CDR3 region is CASSPYRTGDRGANVLFF. The CDR3 bases that were read are TGTGCCAGCTCACCATATAGGACAGGGGATCGTGGGGCCAACGTG.

Concerning this clone: With the read ending 3 residues before the CDR3 end, the germline J gene is used to fill in that end. The rearrangement links TRBV30 to TRBJ1-2, with TRBD1 matching over 9 bases. Germline V gene sequence: CDR1 GTSNPN, CDR2 SVGIG (reference sequence). CDR3 length: 13 amino acids. With 5 bases clipped from V and 0 bases from J, the junction kept 1 base outside the gene matches. The CDR3 loop reads CAWRTGANYGYTF. The sequenced part of the CDR3 DNA is TGTGCCTGGCGGACAGGGGCTAACTATGGC. Variable domain in full (rest from reference TRBV30 and TRBJ1-2): SQTIHQWPATLVQPVGSPLSLECTVEGTSNPNLYWYRQAAGRGLQLLFYSVGIGQISSEVPQNLSASRPQDRQFILSSKKLLLSDSGFYLCAWRTGANYGYTFGSGTRLTVV.

Concerning this clone: The read falls 3 residues short of the CDR3 end, and the missing part is taken from the germline J gene. The chain carries TRBV7-3 and TRBJ2-5, with D possibly TRBD2 on 5 matching bases. This CDR3 has 15 residues. Germline values: CDR1 SGHTA, CDR2 FQGTGA. V was clipped by 2 bases and J by 5 bases, with 15 bases between them. The CDR3 protein is CASSLGPGSWETQYF. The CDR3 DNA, read in part, is TGTGCCAGCAGCTTAGGGCCGGGGTCTTGGGAGACC. The entire variable domain, with the rest obtained from reference TRBV7-3 and TRBJ2-5, is as follows: GAGVSQTPSNKVTEKGKYVELRCDPISGHTALYWYRQSLGQGPEFLIYFQGTGAADDSGLPNDRFFAVRPEGSVSTLKIQRTERGDSAVYLCASSLGPGSWETQYFGPGTRLLVL.

Worth noting for this clone: The CDR3 is cut off 3 residues early in the read; its end comes from the germline J gene. This sequence joins TRBV6-1 and TRBJ1-4, with D perhaps matching TRBD1 (5 bases). Germline loops: CDR1 MNHNS, CDR2 SASEGT. Trimming took off 3 bases at V and 5 bases at J, with 10 bases between the two ends. The CDR3 runs to 14 residues. CDR3 protein: CASSERGRNEKLFF. The CDR3 bases that were read are TGTGCCAGCAGTGAGCGGGGGAGGAATGAAAAA.

Worth noting for this clone: The read is 3 residues too short to cover the CDR3 end, so that end is filled in from the germline J gene. The chain couples TRBV20-1 to TRBJ1-5; weak D call: TRBD1 (5 bases). Trimming stripped 6 bases from V and 2 bases from J, with 14 bases between. The CDR3 consists of 14 residues. Germline V lookup: CDR1 DFQATT, CDR2 SNEGSKA (reference sequence). The DNA read from the CDR3 is TGCAGTGCCCGCAGGGTTTCGGGCAATCAGCCC. Its translation is CSARRVSGNQP. The whole CDR3 sequence is CSARRVSGNQPQHF.

Worth noting for this clone: The read finishes 3 residues shy of the CDR3 end, and the germline J gene is used to complete it. The chain uses TRBV29-1 and TRBJ2-4; 7 bases are shared with TRBD1. Germline V gives CDR1 SQVTM, CDR2 ANQGSEA. This CDR3 region has 12 residues. Germline trimming cut 7 bases from V and 6 bases from J; bases unmatched to any gene: 6. The CDR3 bases that were read are TGCAGCGGTCGCCGGGACAGAAACATT. It is translated as CSGRRDRNI. The entire CDR3 reads CSGRRDRNIQYF. The full variable domain, in which reference TRBV29-1 and TRBJ2-4 provide the parts outside the CDR3, is SAVISQKPSRDICQRGTSLTIQCQVDSQVTMMFWYRQQPGQSLTLIATANQGSEATYESGFVIDKFPISRPNLTFSTLTVSNMSPEDSSIYLCSGRRDRNIQYFGAGTRLSVL.

As concerns this clone: The CDR3 is cut off 3 residues early in the read; its end comes from the germline J gene. The chain combines TRBV29-1 with TRBJ1-2; 7 bases map to TRBD1. V shed 5 bases and J 0 bases; nucleotides not matched to a gene: 3. Germline CDR1 is SQVTM and CDR2 is ANQGSEA. The CDR3 covers 13 residues. CDR3 loop: CSVRTGSNYGYTF. The sequenced CDR3 bases are TGCAGCGTTAGGACAGGATCTAACTATGGC.

With respect to this clone: The read ends 3 residues shy of where the CDR3 ends; the end is completed using the germline J gene. This chain joins TRBV20-1 and TRBJ1-5; weak D call: TRBD1 (6 bases). This CDR3 comprises 14 residues. Germline assignment: CDR1 DFQATT and CDR2 SNEGSKA (reference sequence). V dropped 3 bases and J dropped 9 bases, with 18 bases sitting between them. CDR3 loop: CSASPTSGGAPQHF. The part of the CDR3 DNA that was read is TGCAGTGCTAGCCCCACTAGCGGGGGGGCGCCC.

A remark on this clone: Sequencing ends 3 residues short of the CDR3 end; the germline J gene provides the rest. The chain joins TRBV2 to TRBJ1-4; TRBD1 might be the D (5 bases). From germline, CDR1 is SNHLY and CDR2 FYNNEI. This CDR3 is built from 15 residues. The germline V and J ends were trimmed by 1 base and 7 bases, with 13 bases remaining between them. CDR3 bases read: TGTGCCAGCAGTGAAGAAGGGGTTATAGGTGAAAAA. It encodes CASSEEGVIGEK. The whole CDR3 is CASSEEGVIGEKLFF.

A word on this clone: The CDR3 end lies 3 residues beyond the end of the read and is filled in from the germline J gene. The chain uses TRBV20-1 and TRBJ2-7; D is perhaps TRBD2 (7 bases). Germline V gene lookup returns CDR1 DFQATT and CDR2 SNEGSKA (reference sequence). This CDR3 comprises 15 residues. With 6 bases removed from V and 1 base from J, the gap between germline ends came to 19 bases. The CDR3 loop reads CSAVRGGRESYEQYF. The CDR3 bases that were read are TGCAGTGCCGTAAGGGGGGGAAGGGAGTCCTACGAG.

To note about this clone: The read halts 3 residues ahead of the CDR3 end, with the missing end drawn from the germline J gene. Other nucleotide sequences from this sample produce the same CDR3. The chain links TRBV20-1 to TRBJ2-5, with 7 bases matching TRBD2. The trim removed 6 bases at V and 2 bases at J, leaving 0 bases unmatched. The CDR3 spans 11 residues. The V gene's germline CDR1 is DFQATT and CDR2 SNEGSKA (reference sequence). The sequenced part of the CDR3 DNA is TGCAGTGCGCGGGGGCAAGAGACC. The encoded protein is CSARGQET. The full CDR3 reads CSARGQETQYF.

Comment on this clone: The observed sequence ends 3 residues before the CDR3 terminus, with the missing tail filled in from the germline J gene. This chain connects TRBV19 to TRBJ1-6; tentative D call: TRBD1 (6 bases). V was shortened by 6 bases and J by 2 bases, with 11 bases between the two germline ends. The CDR3 has 15 amino acids. CDR1 and CDR2 from the germline V gene are LNHDA and SQIVND (reference sequence). This CDR3 is CASSTRTAYNSPLHF. CDR3 bases read: TGTGCCAGTAGCACAAGGACAGCCTATAATTCACCC.

Concerning this clone: The read ends 3 residues before the CDR3 terminus; that terminus is restored from the germline J gene. The rearrangement links TRBV5-1 to TRBJ2-7; 10 positions agree with TRBD2. The junction had 9 bases not matched to a gene; V was cut back by 3 bases and J by 6 bases. The CDR3 sequence is 15 residues long. Germline V gene data show CDR1 as SGHRS and CDR2 as YFSETQ. The sequenced part of the CDR3 DNA is TGCGCCAGCAGCTCCGACCCTAGCGGGAGTACCGAG. Its protein is CASSSDPSGSTE. The CDR3 reads in full as CASSSDPSGSTEQYF.

For this clone: The CDR3 goes on 3 residues after the read ends, and that part is filled in from the germline J gene. V usage is TRBV5-1 and J usage is TRBJ2-2; 10 bases map to TRBD2. Trimming cost V 0 bases and J 4 bases; bases outside gene matches: 6. Germline lookup yields CDR1 SGHRS and CDR2 YFSETQ. This CDR3 region has 17 residues. The chain's CDR3 is CASSLELAGSGTGELFF. The CDR3 bases that were read are TGCGCCAGCAGCTTGGAACTAGCGGGAAGCGGCACCGGGGAG.

Comments on this clone: The CDR3 extends 3 residues past the end of the read, so its final part is completed from the germline J gene. The gene calls are TRBV20-1 and TRBJ2-3; 12 positions match TRBD2. J lost 0 bases, V lost 6 bases, and 7 bases had no gene match. There are 16 residues in the CDR3. The germline CDR1 and CDR2 sequences are DFQATT and SNEGSKA (reference sequence). CDR3 loop: CSAGASGGASTDTQYF. CDR3 bases read: TGCAGTGCAGGGGCTAGCGGGGGGGCTAGCACAGATACG.

A note on this clone: The read gets to within 3 residues of the CDR3 end, and the germline J gene fills in the rest. V and J are TRBV10-3 and TRBJ1-4; D call uncertain. Germline-derived CDR1 and CDR2 are ENHRY and SYGVKD. V was clipped by 8 bases and J by 6 bases, with 13 bases between them. CDR3 length: 13 residues. The CDR3 here is CAIGGGEDEKLFF. Incomplete CDR3 DNA: TGTGCCATCGGAGGCGGGGAAGATGAAAAA.

On this clone itself: Sequencing ends 3 residues short of the CDR3 end; the germline J gene provides the rest. The chain recombines TRBV18 with TRBJ2-1; TRBD2 matches at 8 bases. Losses at the gene ends were 9 bases for V and 2 bases for J; bases not matched to a gene: 6. The CDR3 consists of 14 residues. Germline CDR1 is KGHSH and CDR2 is LQKENI. The sequenced CDR3 bases are TGTGCCAGTCGTTTAGCGGGACCCTACAATGAG. Its translation: CASRLAGPYNE. The full CDR3 is CASRLAGPYNEQFF.

With respect to this clone: The sequenced fragment ends 3 residues before the CDR3 boundary, so the rest is inferred from the germline J gene. The chain uses TRBV2 and TRBJ2-5; 7 nucleotides match TRBD2. This CDR3 has 15 residues. The V segment lost 7 bases and the J segment 5 bases; nucleotides outside the gene matches: 13. Germline CDR1 and CDR2: SNHLY and FYNNEI. The CDR3 sequence is CASTAASGLGETQYF. CDR3 DNA, as far as it was read: TGTGCCAGCACTGCGGCTAGCGGACTGGGCGAGACC.

To note about this clone: The CDR3 end lies 3 residues beyond the end of the read and is filled in from the germline J gene. Additional DNA sequences in this sample encode the identical CDR3. The V and J genes are TRBV7-2 and TRBJ2-5; 7 nucleotides match TRBD1. Losses at the gene ends were 1 base for V and 4 bases for J; bases not matched to a gene: 6. This CDR3 is built from 15 residues. CDR1 and CDR2 (germline): SGHTA, FQGNSA. The part of the CDR3 DNA that was read is TGTGCCAGCAGCTTAGGGACAGGAGAAGGAGAGACC. As protein: CASSLGTGEGET. The CDR3 as a whole reads CASSLGTGEGETQYF. The entire variable domain, with the rest obtained from reference TRBV7-2 and TRBJ2-5, is as follows: GAGVSQSPSNKVTEKGKDVELRCDPISGHTALYWYRQSLGQGLEFLIYFQGNSAPDKSGLPSDRFSAERTGGSVSTLTIQRTQQEDSAVYLCASSLGTGEGETQYFGPGTRLLVL.

On this clone: Read data end 3 residues before the CDR3 end; the end is taken from the germline J gene. V usage is TRBV6-1 and J usage is TRBJ1-1; D not certain. The CDR3 covers 14 residues. Germline V gene data show CDR1 as MNHNS and CDR2 as SASEGT. Trimming took 1 base from V and 1 from J, leaving 7 bases between them. The CDR3: CASSEGLWNTEAFF. The part of the CDR3 DNA that was read is TGTGCCAGCAGTGAAGGGCTTTGGAACACTGAA.

A word on this clone: The CDR3 end is not reached by the read, which stops 3 residues before it; the germline J gene fills it in. This chain uses TRBV12-3 or TRBV12-4 with TRBJ2-1; D is uncertain. This CDR3 contains 12 residues. Trimming removed 3 bases at V and 8 bases at J, with 8 bases between. The covered CDR3 bases are TGTGCCAGCAGTTTCCGACTGGATGAG. Translation gives CASSFRLDE. The entire CDR3 protein reads CASSFRLDEQFF.

Notes on this clone: Coverage ceases 3 residues before the CDR3 finishes, and the germline J gene fills in the end. This CDR3 is also generated by other DNA sequences in the sample. The rearrangement joins TRBV5-1 to TRBJ2-7; D is unresolved. The V and J ends lost 3 bases and 0 bases respectively, with 4 bases between them. Germline loops: CDR1 SGHRS, CDR2 YFSETQ. The CDR3 covers 12 residues. CDR3 in amino acids: CASSSSSYEQYF. The part of the CDR3 DNA that was read is TGCGCCAGCAGCTCTTCCTCCTACGAG.

Turning to this clone: From the germline J gene comes the end of the CDR3, since the read stops 3 residues before it. The V call is TRBV9, the J call TRBJ2-1; 8 bases match TRBD2. CDR1 SGDLS and CDR2 YYNGEE come from the germline V gene. The CDR3 extends over 15 amino acids. Unmatched junction bases numbered 9, after V lost 4 bases and J lost 6 bases. The chain's CDR3 is CASSKGSGSANEQFF. CDR3 DNA, as far as it was read: TGTGCCAGCAGCAAGGGGAGCGGGAGCGCCAATGAG. Using reference TRBV9 and TRBJ2-1 for the parts outside the CDR3, the full variable domain is DSGVTQTPKHLITATGQRVTLRCSPRSGDLSVYWYQQSLDQGLQFLIQYYNGEERAKGNILERFSAQQFPDLHSELNLSSLELGDSALYFCASSKGSGSANEQFFGPGTRLTVL.